This T cell receptor beta chain appears in the sequencing data of a study of control samples from healthy donors and cancer patients. Clones were sequenced by immunoSEQ multiplex PCR, and TCRdb holds only the in-frame ones, with some missing. Of 130,000 to 150,000 clones in the sample, about nine tenths were seen once. Trimming took off 1 base at V and 3 bases at J, with 7 bases between the two ends. The CDR3 totals 13 residues. In germline, CDR1 is SGHTS, CDR2 YDEGEE. The sequence came from a man aged 25-45 years in good health. The source material was blood. The J gene is TRBJ1-1, the V gene TRBV5-8; no definite D call. The CDR3 here is CASSLIWDTEAFF. CDR3 nucleotides: TGTGCCAGCAGCTTGATATGGGACACTGAAGCTTTCTTT.